These 22 T cell receptor beta chains were all obtained from the same sample, sequenced in a study of shared clonotypes between healthy human individuals. Produced via immunoSEQ multiplex PCR; TCRdb's table is partial and in-frame only. The data contain 1.5 million to 1.9 million clones, 95% to 99% of them singletons. The sequencing sample was made of naive CD4+ T cells sorted from blood. As to subset: CD45RA+ positively selected. These receptors came from a man younger than 45 in good health.

The CDR3 DNA is TGTGCCAGCAGCGCTCAGCGTCGCTCAGATACGCAGTATTTT. It encodes CASSAQRRSDTQYF. The chain recombines TRBV7-9 with TRBJ2-3, with unresolved D. This CDR3 is 14 amino acids long. Trimming removed 5 bases from V and 4 bases from J, with 13 bases in between. Germline values: CDR1 SEHNR, CDR2 FQNEAQ (reference sequence).

This chain joins TRBV19 and TRBJ2-2; D may correspond to TRBD1 or TRBD2 (5 bases each). Germline assignment: CDR1 LNHDA and CDR2 SQIVND (reference sequence). This CDR3 region has 16 residues. Trimming shortened V by 3 bases and J by 0 bases, and 11 bases separated the two germline ends. The CDR3 spells CASSIGWGTNTGELFF. CDR3 in DNA: TGTGCCAGTAGTATCGGGTGGGGGACGAACACCGGGGAGCTGTTTTTT.

The V gene is TRBV28, the J gene TRBJ2-7; 13 bases fit TRBD2. V dropped 5 bases and J dropped 4; count of bases not matched to a gene: 8. The CDR3 loop spans 16 amino acids. Germline CDR1 is MDHEN and CDR2 is SYDVKM. The CDR3 region has the DNA TGTGCCAGCAGTCCCATCACTAGCGGGAGGGTATACGAGCAGTACTTC. Its protein product is CASSPITSGRVYEQYF.

This clone showed up just once. The CDR3 nucleotides are TGTGCCAGCAGTTTCCGGGACACATTCACAGATACGCAGTATTTT. Its protein product is CASSFRDTFTDTQYF. The V gene is TRBV28, the J gene TRBJ2-3; weak D call: TRBD1 (6 bases). V was shortened by 3 bases and J by 2 bases, with 12 bases between the two germline ends. Germline CDR1 is MDHEN and CDR2 is SYDVKM. The CDR3 is made up of 15 amino acids. Variable domain in full (rest from reference TRBV28 and TRBJ2-3): DVKVTQSSRYLVKRTGEKVFLECVQDMDHENMFWYRQDPGLGLRLIYFSYDVKMKEKGDIPEGYSVSREKKERFSLILESASTNQTSMYLCASSFRDTFTDTQYFGPGTRLTVL.

The table lists this clone with a count of one. The V and J genes are TRBV5-1 and TRBJ1-2; 7 bases are a match to TRBD1. V lost 1 base, J lost 6 bases, and 9 bases stayed unmatched. Germline V lookup: CDR1 SGHRS, CDR2 YFSETQ. CDR3 length: 15 residues. The CDR3 DNA reads TGCGCCAGCAGCTTGCTCGACAGGGTAGTAGATGGCTACACCTTC. Protein product: CASSLLDRVVDGYTF.

Here the CDR3 reads CAWSVESDDRSPQYF. CDR3 nucleotide sequence: TGTGCCTGGAGTGTGGAGTCCGACGACAGGTCCCCGCAGTATTTT. The chain couples TRBV30 to TRBJ2-3; D perhaps matches TRBD1 (6 bases). Trimming pared 0 bases from V and 10 bases from J, leaving 20 bases between. This CDR3 is built from 15 residues. Germline assignment: CDR1 GTSNPN and CDR2 SVGIG (reference sequence).

This sequence joins TRBV11-2 and TRBJ2-1, with D unclear. CDR3 length equals 14 residues. Trimming shortened V by 3 bases and J by 2 bases, and 8 bases separated the two germline ends. Germline V gives CDR1 SGHAT, CDR2 FQNNGV. The CDR3 protein is CASSLASTYNEQFF. In DNA form, the CDR3 reads TGTGCCAGCAGCTTGGCGTCGACCTACAATGAGCAGTTCTTC. Variable domain in full (rest from reference TRBV11-2 and TRBJ2-1): EAGVAQSPRYKIIEKRQSVAFWCNPISGHATLYWYQQILGQGPKLLIQFQNNGVVDDSQLPKDRFSAERLKGVDSTLKIQPAKLEDSAVYLCASSLASTYNEQFFGPGTRLTVL.

This chain uses TRBV19 with TRBJ2-7, with 7 positions matching TRBD1. Germline CDR1 reads LNHDA; CDR2 reads SQIVND (reference sequence). V lost 3 bases and J lost 3; bases outside the gene matches: 5. The CDR3 runs 14 residues. The CDR3 protein is CASSIPGQLYEQYF. DNA of the CDR3: TGTGCCAGTAGTATTCCGGGACAGCTCTACGAGCAGTACTTC.

The chain joins TRBV28 to TRBJ1-3; D gene ambiguous. Trimming pared 5 bases from V and 1 base from J, leaving 18 bases between. The CDR3 spans 17 residues. CDR1 and CDR2 from the germline V gene are MDHEN and SYDVKM. The CDR3: CASSPPWFPRSGNTIYF. CDR3 nucleotides: TGTGCCAGCAGTCCCCCGTGGTTCCCGAGGTCTGGAAACACCATATATTTT.

The gene calls are TRBV7-9 and TRBJ1-1; 7 nucleotides line up with TRBD1. V lost 6 bases to trimming and J lost 4 bases; unmatched junction nucleotides: 8. Per the germline V gene, CDR1 is SEHNR and CDR2 is FQNEAQ (reference sequence). There are 14 residues in the CDR3. The CDR3, as DNA: TGTGCCAGCAGACAGGGGCGGTTTGGCACTGAAGCTTTCTTT. Translated: CASRQGRFGTEAFF.

This clone was observed once. The rearrangement joins TRBV19 to TRBJ2-4, with D hard to call. This CDR3 is built from 15 residues. The ends were cut back, 3 bases at V and 4 bases at J, with 13 bases in the middle. Germline loops: CDR1 LNHDA, CDR2 SQIVND (reference sequence). CDR3 loop: CASSIYGTLKNIQYF. CDR3 in DNA: TGTGCCAGTAGTATTTATGGAACGCTTAAAAACATTCAGTACTTC.

This chain connects TRBV25-1 to TRBJ1-4; tentative D call: TRBD1 (5 bases). The V and J ends lost 4 bases and 16 bases respectively, with 28 bases between them. Germline V lookup: CDR1 MGHDK, CDR2 SYGVNS. The CDR3 spans 16 residues. CDR3 in DNA: TGTGCCAGCAGTGCTCACCGGCGGGGGGGTTCCCATCGTTGGTTTTTT. Protein: CASSAHRRGGSHRWFF. The variable domain in full, with the rest retrieved from reference TRBV25-1 and TRBJ1-4, is EADIYQTPRYLVIGTGKKITLECSQTMGHDKMYWYQQDPGMELHLIHYSYGVNSTEKGDLSSESTVSRIRTEHFPLTLESARPSHTSQYLCASSAHRRGGSHRWFFGSGTQLSVL.

The chain couples TRBV4-3 to TRBJ2-7, with 10 bases matching TRBD2. CDR1 is LGHNA and CDR2 is YSLEER in the germline V gene. The ends lost 3 bases at V and 3 bases at J; junction bases unmatched: 5. The length of the CDR3 is 15 residues. CDR3 sequence: CASSQRTSGGYEQYF. CDR3 in DNA: TGCGCCAGCAGCCAGCGGACTAGCGGCGGCTACGAGCAGTACTTC.

V and J are TRBV19 and TRBJ1-1; possibly TRBD1 for D (5 bases). The germline V gene has CDR1 LNHDA and CDR2 SQIVND (reference sequence). The CDR3 has 12 residues. V shed 8 bases and J shed 4 bases, with 11 bases lying between them. CDR3 sequence: CASGRDSTEAFF. For the CDR3, the DNA is TGTGCCAGTGGAAGAGACAGCACTGAAGCTTTCTTT.

Remarks on this clone: Distinct nucleotide sequences in the sample also encode this CDR3. As DNA, the CDR3 is TGTGCCAGCAGCCTCGGACAGAACAATGAGCAGTTCTTC. The encoded protein is CASSLGQNNEQFF. The gene calls are TRBV28 and TRBJ2-1, with a tentative D call TRBD1 (6 bases). Germline CDR1 and CDR2: MDHEN and SYDVKM. Trimming removed 6 bases from V and 5 bases from J, with 11 bases in between. The CDR3 runs 13 residues.

The chain couples TRBV5-6 to TRBJ2-7; D is perhaps TRBD1 or TRBD2 (7 bases each). The V and J ends lost 2 bases and 4 bases respectively, with 19 bases between them. Germline CDR1 and CDR2: SGHDT and YYEEEE. CDR3 length: 16 amino acids. The CDR3 DNA follows: TGTGCCAGCAGCTTAAGCGGGACAGCTAAATCTTACGAGCAGTACTTC. Protein: CASSLSGTAKSYEQYF.

The chain is built from TRBV7-2 and TRBJ2-7, with a possible D match to TRBD2 (6 bases). V was cut by 5 bases and J by 2 bases, with 13 bases left in between. The CDR3 spans 14 residues. The germline CDR1 and CDR2 sequences are SGHTA and FQGNSA. This chain's CDR3 is CASSVERATYEQYF. DNA for the CDR3: TGTGCCAGCAGCGTAGAGCGGGCAACCTACGAGCAGTACTTC.

This sequence joins TRBV11-2 and TRBJ2-7; D perhaps matches TRBD2 (5 bases). This CDR3 is 15 amino acids long. The V end lost 2 bases, the J end lost 2 bases, and 13 bases lay between the germline ends. The V gene's germline CDR1 is SGHAT and CDR2 FQNNGV. CDR3 nucleotide sequence: TGTGCCAGCAGCTTATATCGGACTGTAACCTACGAGCAGTACTTC. This encodes CASSLYRTVTYEQYF.

This chain links TRBV28 with TRBJ1-1; D unresolved. Germline CDR1 MDHEN, CDR2 SYDVKM. The V end lost 4 bases, the J end lost 1 base, and 4 bases lay between the germline ends. The CDR3 totals 12 residues. The CDR3 protein is CASSSQNTEAFF. DNA of the CDR3: TGTGCCAGCAGTTCCCAGAACACTGAAGCTTTCTTT.

Here the CDR3 DNA reads TGTGCCAGCAGCTTCGGGACAGAGCTTTATCAGCCCCAGCATTTT. Its translation: CASSFGTELYQPQHF. V and J are TRBV7-8 and TRBJ1-5; 7 nucleotides align to TRBD1. The CDR3 totals 15 residues. V lost 3 bases, J lost 5 bases, and 7 bases stayed unmatched. Germline assignment: CDR1 SGHVS and CDR2 FQNEAQ.

The chain couples TRBV7-2 to TRBJ1-2, with D unclear. Germline V CDR1 and CDR2: SGHTA, FQGNSA. The V and J ends lost 5 bases and 8 bases respectively, with 12 bases between them. The CDR3 is 12 amino acids. CDR3 sequence: CASSRRVGGYTF. Here the CDR3 DNA reads TGTGCCAGCAGCCGGCGGGTCGGAGGCTACACCTTC.

The gene calls are TRBV28 and TRBJ2-2; 13 nucleotides match TRBD2. Germline V lookup: CDR1 MDHEN, CDR2 SYDVKM. With 8 bases clipped from V and 5 bases from J, the junction kept 8 bases outside the gene matches. The CDR3 runs to 16 residues. Here the CDR3 reads CASGRTSGSWTGELFF. Written as DNA, the CDR3 is TGTGCCAGCGGGAGGACTAGCGGGAGTTGGACCGGGGAGCTGTTTTTT.